The 29 T cell receptor beta chains presented below share a single source sample, sequenced in a study of T cells after yellow fever vaccination. TCRdb re-called the 5' RACE reads through MiXCR, storing one row per CDR3 protein. The table shows 450,000 to 600,000 distinct CDR3 sequences, with less than 20% occurring only once. The material was PBMCs, obtained about 5 days after the first yellow fever vaccination. These receptors originate from a man aged 18 to 30 who received the YFV17D yellow fever vaccine.

The CDR3 protein is CASSSRTGGHTEAFF. The CDR3 DNA is TGTGCCAGCAGCTCGCGGACAGGAGGGCACACTGAAGCTTTCTTT. The chain couples TRBV11-2 to TRBJ1-1, with 7 bases identical to TRBD1. J was trimmed by 3 bases and V by 4 bases; bases with no gene match: 8. This CDR3 spans 15 amino acids. Germline V CDR1 and CDR2: SGHAT, FQNNGV.

This clonotype appeared a few times. V usage is TRBV6-5 and J usage is TRBJ2-5; 9 bases match TRBD2. The CDR3 runs 14 residues. After removal of 4 bases from V and 5 bases from J, the junction contained 5 bases not matched to a gene. Germline CDR1 MNHEY, CDR2 SVGAGI. CDR3 in DNA: TGTGCCAGCAGTTCCGGGACTAGCAGTGAGACCCAGTACTTC. Protein product: CASSSGTSSETQYF.

This clonotype was observed once. J is TRBJ1-5 and V is TRBV20-1; 11 positions match TRBD1. The CDR3 sequence is 16 residues long. CDR1 and CDR2 (germline): DFQATT, SNEGSKA (reference sequence). Trimming removed 6 bases from V and 5 bases from J; junction bases left unmatched: 12. This CDR3 is CSAHPGTGGFHQPQHF. DNA for the CDR3: TGCAGTGCCCACCCAGGGACAGGGGGTTTCCATCAGCCCCAGCATTTT.

The chain has TRBV10-3 and TRBJ2-5, with 7 nucleotides matching TRBD1. Germline V gene data show CDR1 as ENHRY and CDR2 as SYGVKD. The CDR3 covers 16 residues. The trim removed 4 bases at V and 4 bases at J, leaving 12 bases unmatched. CDR3 sequence reads: CAISGVARGLGETQYF. DNA of the CDR3: TGTGCCATCAGTGGGGTGGCCAGGGGGTTAGGAGAGACCCAGTACTTC.

This clonotype came up a few times. The chain recombines TRBV2 with TRBJ2-3; D is unclear. Trimming shortened V by 2 bases and J by 4 bases, and 10 bases separated the two germline ends. CDR1 and CDR2 (germline): SNHLY, FYNNEI. This CDR3 spans 14 amino acids. The CDR3 here is CASSERVGPDTQYF. The CDR3 DNA is TGTGCCAGCAGTGAAAGGGTAGGCCCAGATACGCAGTATTTT.

This clonotype was observed a few times. V is TRBV7-3 and J is TRBJ2-1; perhaps TRBD2 as D (5 bases). V was shortened by 5 bases and J by 1 base, with 12 bases between the two germline ends. Germline values: CDR1 SGHTA, CDR2 FQGTGA. The CDR3 runs 15 residues. CDR3 protein: CASSPQRSSYNEQFF. DNA of the CDR3: TGTGCCAGCAGCCCCCAGCGGTCTTCCTACAATGAGCAGTTCTTC.

The rearrangement uses TRBV6-1 and TRBJ2-1; D is uncertain. The CDR3 sequence is 13 residues long. Germline V gives CDR1 MNHNS, CDR2 SASEGT. V gave up 6 bases and J gave up 1 base, with 7 bases separating them. This chain's CDR3 is CASRGYSYNEQFF. CDR3 sequence (DNA): TGTGCCAGCAGGGGATATTCCTACAATGAGCAGTTCTTC.

V is TRBV20-1 and J is TRBJ2-5; 9 bases fit TRBD2. The CDR3 runs to 15 residues. V gave up 0 bases and J gave up 1 base; unmatched junction bases: 3. Per germline, CDR1 DFQATT and CDR2 SNEGSKA (reference sequence). The CDR3 DNA sequence: TGCAGTGCTAGAGATCCAGCGGGGGGCCAAGAGACCCAGTACTTC. It codes for CSARDPAGGQETQYF.

The DNA of the CDR3 is TGTGCCAGCAGCGTCCAGGGCGACTCAGATACGCAGTATTTT. Amino acids: CASSVQGDSDTQYF. The V gene is TRBV7-9, the J gene TRBJ2-3, with a possible D match to TRBD1 (5 bases). Germline V gene data show CDR1 as SEHNR and CDR2 as FQNEAQ (reference sequence). The CDR3 is made up of 14 amino acids. V lost 5 bases and J lost 4, with 13 bases in between.

This clonotype was seen more than once but under ten times. The chain uses TRBV7-6 and TRBJ1-2; possibly TRBD1 for D (5 bases). There are 14 residues in the CDR3. Germline loops: CDR1 SGHVS, CDR2 FNYEAQ. Trimming cost V 8 bases and J 7 bases, with 20 bases left between them. Written as DNA, the CDR3 is TGTGCCAGCGGGCCCTCGGGGGATTCAGGTGGCTACACCTTC. This encodes CASGPSGDSGGYTF.

This clonotype has a count of ten or more. The rearrangement joins TRBV6-2 or TRBV6-3 to TRBJ2-1; tentative D call: TRBD2 (5 bases). This CDR3 contains 14 residues. V lost 6 bases to trimming and J lost 7 bases, with 16 bases between them. Germline CDR1 is MNHEY and CDR2 is SVGEGT. The CDR3 DNA reads TGTGCCAGCAGGGACTCTAAGGTAGGGAATGAGCAGTTCTTC. Amino acid sequence: CASRDSKVGNEQFF.

This clonotype showed up just a few times. The chain carries TRBV12-3 or TRBV12-4 and TRBJ1-5; TRBD1 might be the D (5 bases). This CDR3 is 12 amino acids long. The V gene lost 5 bases and the J gene lost 11 bases, with 13 bases spanning the gap. CDR3: CASSPGRGAQHF. For the CDR3, the DNA is TGTGCCAGCAGTCCGGGACGGGGAGCCCAGCATTTT.

This clonotype was picked up a small number of times. The chain links TRBV2 to TRBJ1-6, with D hard to call. V was trimmed by 4 bases and J by 7 bases, leaving 5 bases between them. Per the germline V gene, CDR1 is SNHLY and CDR2 is FYNNEI. The CDR3 is made up of 12 amino acids. The DNA for the CDR3 is TGTGCCAGCAGTGCGGCGAATTCACCCCTCCACTTT. Its protein product is CASSAANSPLHF.

This clonotype was recorded a few times. The chain employs TRBV4-3 and TRBJ2-1; possibly TRBD2 for D (6 bases). The germline gives CDR1 LGHNA, CDR2 YSLEER. The CDR3 sequence is 15 residues long. V was cut by 2 bases and J by 0 bases, with 8 bases left in between. CDR3 in amino acids: CASSQWRDSYNEQFF. The CDR3 bases are TGCGCCAGCAGCCAATGGCGGGACTCCTACAATGAGCAGTTCTTC.

This sequence joins TRBV28 and TRBJ1-6; D unresolved. Trimming removed 4 bases from V and 7 bases from J, with 11 bases in between. The CDR3 consists of 14 residues. Germline CDR1 is MDHEN and CDR2 is SYDVKM. The CDR3 is CASSWGVGNSPLHF. DNA for the CDR3: TGTGCCAGCAGTTGGGGAGTAGGGAATTCACCCCTCCACTTT.

The table lists this clonotype with many counts. The CDR3 sequence: CASSPLAGNSPLHF. In nucleotides, the CDR3 is TGTGCCAGCAGCCCCCTGGCCGGGAATTCACCCCTCCACTTT. This chain joins TRBV2 and TRBJ1-6; D not resolved. Germline V gene data show CDR1 as SNHLY and CDR2 as FYNNEI. Trimming left V 6 bases short and J 7 bases short, with 13 bases between. The CDR3 runs 14 residues.

The V gene is TRBV6-1, the J gene TRBJ2-2, with TRBD1 as a possible D gene (6 bases). The CDR3 covers 13 residues. Germline loops: CDR1 MNHNS, CDR2 SASEGT. Trimming removed 10 bases at V and 4 bases at J, with 13 bases between. CDR3 in amino acids: CAIGQSLTGELFF. CDR3 sequence (DNA): TGTGCCATTGGACAGTCCCTCACCGGGGAGCTGTTTTTT.

This clonotype has more than one count but fewer than ten. V usage is TRBV7-2 and J usage is TRBJ2-7; D is possibly TRBD2 (6 bases). The CDR3 runs to 12 residues. The V gene lost 9 bases and the J gene lost 0 bases, with 9 bases spanning the gap. Per germline, CDR1 SGHTA and CDR2 FQGNSA. CDR3 region: CASDGSSYEQYV. CDR3 nucleotide sequence: TGTGCCAGTGACGGGAGCTCCTACGAGCAGTACGTC.

The genes are TRBV6-5 and TRBJ1-5; the D is unclear. V lost 0 bases and J lost 7, with 13 bases in between. The CDR3 is 15 residues long. Germline V lookup: CDR1 MNHEY, CDR2 SVGAGI. The CDR3 loop reads CASSYSGSPGQPQHF. The CDR3 DNA reads as TGTGCCAGCAGTTACTCGGGGAGTCCGGGACAGCCCCAGCATTTT.

This clonotype was counted only a few times. V is TRBV7-2 and J is TRBJ2-2; the match to TRBD1 covers 10 bases. With 1 base clipped from V and 6 bases from J, the junction kept 8 bases outside the gene matches. This CDR3 has 17 residues. CDR1 is SGHTA, CDR2 FQGNSA, per germline. CDR3 region: CASSLGVGQGGPGELFF. The CDR3 DNA is TGTGCCAGCAGCTTAGGGGTCGGACAGGGGGGGCCCGGGGAGCTGTTTTTT.

The chain is built from TRBV20-1 and TRBJ2-7; TRBD2 matches 8 bases. The J segment lost 4 bases and the V segment lost 2 bases, leaving 4 bases of the junction unmatched. Germline V gives CDR1 DFQATT, CDR2 SNEGSKA (reference sequence). There are 13 residues in the CDR3. CDR3 sequence (DNA): TGCAGTGCTAGATCTGCTAGCGGGTACGAGCAGTACTTC. It codes for CSARSASGYEQYF.

Notes on this clonotype: A read error may account for a junction end that differs from germline. The chain carries TRBV12-3 or TRBV12-4 and TRBJ2-5; weak D call: TRBD2 (6 bases). The CDR3 covers 13 residues. CDR3 protein: CARSLGTLETQYF. The CDR3, as DNA: TGTGCCAGAAGTTTAGGGACTCTAGAGACCCAGTACTTC.

This chain joins TRBV12-3 or TRBV12-4 and TRBJ1-6, with a possible D match to TRBD1 (5 bases). With 10 bases removed from V and 8 bases from J, the gap between germline ends came to 18 bases. The CDR3 is 14 residues long. CDR3 amino acids: CATKNTRGDSPLHF. The CDR3 DNA is TGTGCCACCAAAAACACCCGGGGGGATTCACCCCTCCACTTT.

This clonotype has a handful of counts. V and J are TRBV10-3 and TRBJ2-5; D is possibly TRBD2 (6 bases). The CDR3 has 15 residues. Germline V gene lookup returns CDR1 ENHRY and CDR2 SYGVKD. Trimming left V 6 bases short and J 9 bases short, with 23 bases between. The CDR3 spells CAISPRGVGEDAQYF. Here the CDR3 DNA reads TGTGCCATCAGCCCCCGCGGGGTAGGGGAGGATGCCCAGTACTTC.

This clonotype was seen a handful of times. The V call is TRBV28, the J call TRBJ1-2; 11 positions match TRBD1. This CDR3 contains 15 residues. J was trimmed by 7 bases and V by 2 bases; bases with no gene match: 6. Germline values: CDR1 MDHEN, CDR2 SYDVKM. The CDR3 region is CASSLPGQGARGYTF. In DNA form, the CDR3 reads TGTGCCAGCAGTTTACCCGGACAGGGGGCGCGTGGCTACACCTTC.

This clonotype was seen more than once but under ten times. The chain couples TRBV10-3 to TRBJ2-3; no definite D call. V was clipped by 2 bases and J by 3 bases, with 9 bases between them. CDR1 ENHRY and CDR2 SYGVKD come from the germline V gene. This CDR3 contains 14 residues. CDR3 in DNA: TGTGCCATCAGTGAGCTAGTAGTGACAGATACGCAGTATTTT. This gives the protein CAISELVVTDTQYF.

This clonotype came up a few times. CDR3 sequence (DNA): TGTGCCAGCAGCCGGACAGGGAGCGGCTACACCTTC. It translates to CASSRTGSGYTF. The chain has TRBV3-1 and TRBJ1-2; 8 nucleotides agree with TRBD1. The CDR3 spans 12 residues. Germline V lookup: CDR1 LGHDT, CDR2 YNNKEL (reference sequence). The V and J ends lost 4 bases and 8 bases, in that order; junction bases with no gene match: 3. Based on the CDR3 plus reference TRBV3-1 and TRBJ1-2, the full variable domain is DTAVSQTPKYLVTQMGNDKSIKCEQNLGHDTMYWYKQDSKKFLKIMFSYNNKELIINETVPNRFSPKSPDKAHLNLHINSLELGDSAVYFCASSRTGSGYTFGSGTRLTVV.

The gene calls are TRBV10-1 and TRBJ1-1; the D is unclear. Germline CDR1 and CDR2: WNHNN and SYGVQD (reference sequence). This CDR3 has 13 amino acids. V lost 2 bases and J lost 10, with 14 bases in between. The CDR3 loop reads CASSENQGSAAFF. As DNA, the CDR3 is TGCGCCAGCAGTGAGAATCAAGGCTCCGCAGCTTTCTTT.

This clonotype showed up just a few times. This chain joins TRBV7-9 and TRBJ2-7, with D hard to call. The CDR3 extends over 14 amino acids. The germline gives CDR1 SEHNR, CDR2 FQNEAQ (reference sequence). V gave up 5 bases and J gave up 2 bases, with 13 bases separating them. Here the CDR3 reads CASSKETETYEQYF. The DNA for the CDR3 is TGTGCCAGCAGCAAGGAGACGGAGACCTACGAGCAGTACTTC. Supplemented by reference TRBV7-9 and TRBJ2-7, the full variable domain reads DTGVSQNPRHKITKRGQNVTFRCDPISEHNRLYWYRQTLGQGPEFLTYFQNEAQLEKSRLLSDRFSAERPKGSFSTLEIQRTEQGDSAMYLCASSKETETYEQYFGPGTRLTVT.